This TCR beta chain was sequenced in a study of blood T cell repertoires in COVID-19. Individuals drawn from approximately 26 US areas were about 18 to 95 years old. Participants reported their clinical history, and cohort assignment relied on those reports. The CDR3 has 14 residues. V was pared by 6 bases and J by 3 bases, with 16 bases between. Germline lookup yields CDR1 SGHRS and CDR2 YFSETQ. Generated by immunoSEQ multiplex PCR, the TCRdb table keeps only in-frame clones and is missing some. This sample has hundreds of thousands of clones, with roughly four fifths found just once. Source material: PBMCs or T cells enriched from blood (not recorded which). The V call is TRBV5-1, the J call TRBJ2-7; tentative D call: TRBD1 (5 bases). The receptor was derived from a man aged 40-50 years who had been exposed to COVID-19. The CDR3 reads CASKKGDSSYEQYF. CDR3 sequence (DNA): TGCGCCAGCAAGAAAGGTGACAGCAGCTACGAGCAGTACTTC.